The text below deals with one TCR beta chain. This receptor's antigen is unknown. Per-base qualities were not stored, and no clone one base away is much larger. The data are from a study of shared clonotypes between healthy human individuals (dated by TCRdb to the early 2020s). Background for the entire study: A couple of women and a few men aged 18 to 49 years were included in the cohort. Per donor, leukapheresis produced somewhere between about 0.8 and 9 billion PBMCs. To increase sequencing depth and limit assay-specific biases, different laboratories used diverse techniques to prepare libraries and sequence TCR repertoires. Per donor, three plates each were used for CD4 naive and CD4 memory, two for CD8 naive, and one for CD8 memory. To estimate repertoire size and how much clonotype sharing occurs between individuals, the study deeply sequenced the blood TCR repertoires of several healthy adults. General study outcomes and caveats: Approximately 5% of naive CD4, roughly 3.5% of naive CD8, 2% to 2.5% of memory CD4, and roughly 0.4% of memory CD8 clonotypes were shared across several donors. Incomplete sequencing was indicated by rarefaction of sorted-subset datasets, despite the large sequencing depth. Only blood was sampled, and tissue TCR repertoires likely differ from those in blood. The genetic and exposure-history diversity represented was limited by the small number of donors. Based on pairwise subsampling, the degree of clonotype sharing among donors was expected to be affected by sequencing depth. Compared with non-shared clonotypes, the clonotypes found in all four sorted-subset donors had higher generation probabilities. Larger estimated clonotype richness was generally found for naive subsets than for memory subsets.

The donors were healthy, HIV-negative adults who had no recently reported acute infections or vaccinations. Every donor was a Caucasian adult residing in Nashville, Tennessee, USA. CD4+ T cells were enriched by magnetic negative selection; naive cells were then positively selected on CD45RA, and the negative fraction formed the memory subset. After blood collection by leukapheresis, PBMCs were isolated using Ficoll-Histopaque density gradient centrifugation and then cryopreserved in the vapor phase of liquid nitrogen. Analytical flow cytometry was used to check the purity and quantity of every magnetically sorted T cell population. Genomic DNA was isolated from each sorted fraction and quantified by UV absorbance on a Nanodrop 2000c. TCR CDR3 regions were amplified from genomic DNA by multiplex PCR using the deep immunoSEQ assay. Extracted genomic DNA from each cell subset was distributed evenly across all wells of several immunoSEQ 96-well plates, and each plate was treated as a replicate. For sorted subsets, approximately 200 ng of genomic DNA, equivalent to tens of thousands of T cell genomes, went into each replicate PCR. The purified libraries were quantified using a Qubit 3.0 fluorometer, sized with a Bioanalyzer 2100, and then quantified again using the KAPA Library Quantification kit. Every immunoSEQ 96-well plate was sequenced on a dedicated single-read 150-cycle Illumina NextSeq 550 flow cell. In the paper's pipeline: Because the immunoSEQ output included only junctional sequences and no quality scores, the filtering could not be the same as the filtering used for full-length reads. Sequences were annotated with PyIR, a Python wrapper for IgBLAST v1.9, using IMGT germline references to assign V/J genes and CDR3. Reads with weak V/J assignments (E-value above 1e-6), missing CDR3, stop codons, out-of-frame junctions, or ambiguous translated residues were removed. V3J clonotypes were defined as sequences sharing the same inferred V gene, J gene, and CDR3 amino acid sequence. Percentage overlap between repertoires was computed as shared unique clonotypes divided by the size of the smaller repertoire. Repertoire richness was assessed with RTK rarefaction, the Chao1 estimator, and Recon v2.1 estimates of unobserved clonotypes. OLGA was used to compute generation probabilities for all TCRbeta clonotypes that the gDNA method yielded from a handful of donors. Sourced from immuneACCESS, this table was stored by TCRdb with only in-frame sequences that have V and J called. A share of the clones is absent; for the studies checked, an unresolved V gene accounts for under half, and the remainder has no known explanation. The DNA gave D and trimming, while V, J and clone size come from that table. Present in this sample are millions of clones, around nine tenths of which were seen just once. The biggest ten clones account for about 0.13% of the sample.

The germline V gene yields SGHVS for CDR1 and FNYEAQ for CDR2. V gives up 3 bases and J gives up 4 bases, and the segment between their germline ends measures 10 bases. The CDR3 spans 13 residues, from the cysteine through the phenylalanine. The entry retains the CDR3 DNA only, 39 bases that are in frame from base 1. Sequencing was carried out using naive CD4+ T cells sorted from blood. What this sample's cell subset or site label stands for: CD45RA+ positively selected. This receptor was taken from a man aged 18 to 30 in good health. The rearranged chain carries TRBV7-6 and TRBJ2-7, with TRBD2 perhaps the D gene, on 6 matching bases. This receptor carries the CDR3 CASSFGLAYEQYF. The nucleotide sequence reads as follows: TGTGCCAGCAGCTTCGGGCTAGCGTACGAGCAGTACTTC.